This is a list of T cell receptor beta chains from one sample in a study of T cells expressing NK-cell markers. TCRdb reprocessed the 5' RACE reads and stores each CDR3 protein as one record, lacking DNA. This listing includes 300,000 to 500,000 distinct CDR3 sequences. Specimen: blood T cells: a sorted CD56 or NKG2C T cell subset, CD4+ or CD8+ T cells, or bulk PBMC T cells (not recorded which). These receptors originate from a woman in her forties or fifties in good health. Each CDR3 is given with its conserved first and last residue.

v_gene	j_gene	CDR3aa
TRBV12-3/TRBV12-4	TRBJ1-1	CASSPGPVQLTEAFF
TRBV7-9	TRBJ2-7	CASSSWMGLAEIHYEQYF
TRBV28	TRBJ2-1	CASTLGGTRITNEQFF
TRBV11-2	TRBJ1-5	CASSPGAGQPQHF
TRBV3-1	TRBJ2-5	CASSQGGLAGGPQKTQYF
TRBV29-1	TRBJ2-1	CSVLSSSYNEQFF
TRBV16	TRBJ2-1	CASRHLAGDGNEQFF
TRBV10-3	TRBJ2-7	CAISLGVSTYEQYF
TRBV5-1	TRBJ2-1	CASSPLGGRIYHEQFF
TRBV12-3/TRBV12-4	TRBJ2-5	CASSLLPPQGAGGTQYF
TRBV29-1	TRBJ2-1	CSVDKQGSYNEQFF
TRBV7-9	TRBJ2-1	CASSFTKGLAASNEQFF
TRBV12-3/TRBV12-4	TRBJ1-5	CASSPGFDQPQHF
TRBV6-5	TRBJ2-1	CASSQPRFRGGEQFF
TRBV6-6	TRBJ1-4	CASSRGEKLFF
TRBV6-2/TRBV6-3	TRBJ2-3	CASSSGGRTRNSTDTQYF
TRBV2	TRBJ2-2	CASRGYERERTGELFF
TRBV4-1	TRBJ1-4	CASSQDSRVSAKLFF
TRBV14	TRBJ2-5	CASSQDTSGRETQYF
TRBV5-1	TRBJ2-3	CASSLVAPRPGTDTQYF
TRBV5-1	TRBJ1-4	CASSHRGQINEKLFF
TRBV7-2	TRBJ2-6	CASSLDRTRSRKGANVLTF
TRBV10-3	TRBJ2-3	CAISGATSRYTDTQYF
TRBV7-2	TRBJ2-3	CASSLAGVSGTQYF
TRBV27	TRBJ2-5	CASRQREGRVETQYF
TRBV4-1	TRBJ1-2	CASNLGRGGYTF
TRBV12-5	TRBJ2-1	CASGFGIDNEQFF
TRBV10-3	TRBJ1-5	CAISEDTEVVPQHF
TRBV12-3/TRBV12-4	TRBJ1-1	CASSILGNTEAFF
TRBV24-1	TRBJ2-1	CATSGGRGIHEQFF
TRBV12-3/TRBV12-4	TRBJ1-1	CASTSRGGTEAFF
TRBV6-5	TRBJ2-2	CASSYAQDTGELFF
TRBV14	TRBJ2-6	CASSQVLTGTSRANVLTF
TRBV28	TRBJ2-7	CASSFHSGGYEQYF
TRBV12-3/TRBV12-4	TRBJ1-5	CASSFGRRDQPQHF
TRBV10-3	TRBJ2-7	CAIQPTRGVEQYF
TRBV3-1	TRBJ1-3	CASSQAFGGGNTIYF
TRBV4-1	TRBJ2-3	CASSPPGGSSTDTQYF
TRBV12-3/TRBV12-4	TRBJ2-1	CASSTLGGASEQFF